These 19 T cell receptor beta chains were all obtained from the same sample, sequenced in a study of blood T cell repertoires in COVID-19. Profiling relied on immunoSEQ multiplex PCR, and the TCRdb table lists in-frame clones only, not all of them. Among roughly 65,000 clones listed, around 80% were seen once. The material sequenced was peripheral blood. The receptor set was obtained from a man older than 75 with acute or convalescent COVID-19.

This chain uses TRBV9 with TRBJ2-2; 11 bases map to TRBD1. In germline, CDR1 is SGDLS, CDR2 YYNGEE. This CDR3 spans 14 amino acids. J was trimmed by 5 bases and V by 5 bases; bases with no gene match: 2. The CDR3 DNA follows: TGTGCCAGCAGAGGGACAGGGGGTACCGGGGAGCTGTTTTTT. It translates to CASRGTGGTGELFF.

The CDR3 DNA is TGTGCCAGCAGCAGGATACTAGCGGGAGGGCCGGGTGAGCAGTTCTTC. This translates into CASSRILAGGPGEQFF. The J gene is TRBJ2-1, the V gene TRBV28; 13 bases map to TRBD2. CDR1 MDHEN and CDR2 SYDVKM come from the germline V gene. The V and J ends lost 6 bases and 9 bases, in that order; junction bases with no gene match: 11. The CDR3 runs to 16 residues.

This chain connects TRBV7-2 to TRBJ1-6, with D possibly being TRBD1 (6 bases). CDR1 SGHTA and CDR2 FQGNSA come from the germline V gene. Trimming stripped 5 bases from V and 9 bases from J, with 17 bases between. The CDR3 runs to 15 residues. The CDR3 DNA reads as TGTGCCAGCAGCACGGACAGTTCCCGGTCTTCACCCCTCCACTTT. This encodes CASSTDSSRSSPLHF.

The chain carries TRBV11-3 and TRBJ1-3; D perhaps matches TRBD1 (5 bases). Per germline, CDR1 SGHNT and CDR2 YENEEA. The CDR3 runs to 14 residues. V dropped 4 bases and J dropped 5 bases, with 12 bases sitting between them. CDR3 coding DNA: TGTGCCAGCAGCTCCCACAGGAATCGAAACACCATATATTTT. This codes for CASSSHRNRNTIYF.

This clone was seen more than once but under ten times. The chain uses TRBV6-2 or TRBV6-3 and TRBJ2-3; TRBD2 matches 12 bases. CDR1 and CDR2 (germline): MNHEY, SVGEGT. The V and J ends lost 5 bases and 3 bases, in that order; junction bases with no gene match: 9. The CDR3 loop spans 17 amino acids. This CDR3 is CASSLRTSGKVTDTQYF. For the CDR3, the DNA is TGTGCCAGCAGTCTCAGGACTAGCGGGAAGGTTACAGATACGCAGTATTTT.

The chain carries TRBV30 and TRBJ1-6, with a possible D match to TRBD1 (5 bases). Trimming cost V 2 bases and J 12 bases, with 8 bases left between them. This CDR3 is 11 amino acids long. CDR1 is GTSNPN, CDR2 SVGIG, per germline (reference sequence). The CDR3 nucleotides read TGTGCCTGGAGTCGGGGGGGACCCCTCCACTTT. Its protein product is CAWSRGGPLHF.

The chain joins TRBV5-6 to TRBJ1-2; D is possibly TRBD1 (6 bases). The CDR3 loop spans 14 amino acids. Trimming took off 4 bases at V and 0 bases at J, with 10 bases between the two ends. The germline CDR1 and CDR2 sequences are SGHDT and YYEEEE. CDR3 region: CASSLGHPNYGYTF. The CDR3 nucleotides read TGTGCCAGCAGCCTGGGACATCCTAACTATGGCTACACCTTC.

This clone appeared once. The gene calls are TRBV13 and TRBJ2-5; 9 positions agree with TRBD1. Looked up from germline, CDR1 is PRHDT and CDR2 is FYEKMQ (reference sequence). The CDR3 length is 17 residues. V was clipped by 2 bases and J by 2 bases; unmatched bases: 9. CDR3 sequence reads: CASSLRLGQGRQETQYF. Written as DNA, the CDR3 is TGTGCCAGCAGCTTAAGGTTGGGACAGGGAAGGCAAGAGACCCAGTACTTC. Combining the CDR3 with reference TRBV13 and TRBJ2-5 gives the whole variable domain AAGVIQSPRHLIKEKRETATLKCYPIPRHDTVYWYQQGPGQDPQFLISFYEKMQSDKGSIPDRFSAQQFSDYHSELNMSSLELGDSALYFCASSLRLGQGRQETQYFGPGTRLLVL.

V usage is TRBV7-9 and J usage is TRBJ2-1, with no clear D. V lost 0 bases, J lost 7 bases, and 7 bases lay in between. In germline, CDR1 is SEHNR, CDR2 FQNEAQ (reference sequence). The CDR3 runs 13 residues. CDR3 sequence reads: CASSLAQANEQFF. The CDR3 nucleotides are TGTGCCAGCAGCTTAGCTCAAGCGAATGAGCAGTTCTTC.

This clone showed up just once. J is TRBJ2-7 and V is TRBV5-4; 8 bases map to TRBD1. This CDR3 spans 15 amino acids. V gave up 3 bases and J gave up 3 bases; unmatched junction bases: 8. Germline loops: CDR1 SGHNT, CDR2 YYREEE (reference sequence). CDR3 in DNA: TGTGCCAGCAGCTACTCGACAGGGGCTAGCTACGAGCAGTACTTC. It specifies CASSYSTGASYEQYF. Supplemented by reference TRBV5-4 and TRBJ2-7, the full variable domain reads ETGVTQSPTHLIKTRGQQVTLRCSSQSGHNTVSWYQQALGQGPQFIFQYYREEENGRGNFPPRFSGLQFPNYSSELNVNALELDDSALYLCASSYSTGASYEQYFGPGTRLTVT.

This clone came up a few times. The rearrangement joins TRBV7-9 to TRBJ1-1; possibly TRBD1 for D (5 bases). Trimming left V 0 bases short and J 6 bases short, with 5 bases between. Germline V gene lookup returns CDR1 SEHNR and CDR2 FQNEAQ (reference sequence). The CDR3 runs 12 residues. This CDR3 reads CASSLAGAEAFF. The CDR3 DNA reads TGTGCCAGCAGCTTAGCAGGGGCTGAAGCTTTCTTT.

This chain joins TRBV7-9 and TRBJ2-5, with a weak D call TRBD2 (5 bases). Per germline, CDR1 SEHNR and CDR2 FQNEAQ (reference sequence). This CDR3 has 13 residues. V was clipped by 0 bases and J by 9 bases, with 11 bases between them. The CDR3 region is CASSLAPRAAQYF. The CDR3 region has the DNA TGTGCCAGCAGCTTAGCCCCCCGAGCGGCCCAGTACTTC.

The chain combines TRBV5-1 with TRBJ2-2, with unresolved D. V lost 0 bases, J lost 1 base, and 7 bases lay in between. The CDR3 extends over 15 amino acids. CDR1 is SGHRS, CDR2 YFSETQ, per germline. The CDR3 sequence: CASSLENRNTGELFF. CDR3 in DNA: TGCGCCAGCAGCTTGGAGAACAGGAACACCGGGGAGCTGTTTTTT.

This chain links TRBV18 with TRBJ1-2; D ambiguous. The CDR3 is made up of 12 amino acids. From germline, CDR1 is KGHSH and CDR2 LQKENI. Trimming took 3 bases from V and 7 from J, leaving 9 bases between them. The CDR3 DNA reads as TGTGCCAGCTCACCGAGAGGGATTGGCTACACCTTC. Translation gives CASSPRGIGYTF.

The sample holds one count of this clone. This chain links TRBV3-1 (or the pseudogene TRBV3-2) with TRBJ2-7; D is possibly TRBD2 (5 bases). Germline V lookup: CDR1 LGHDT, CDR2 YNNKEL (reference sequence). CDR3 length equals 13 residues. Trimming stripped 3 bases from V and 9 bases from J, with 15 bases between. The CDR3 sequence is CASSHLVSGGQYF. The DNA for the CDR3 is TGTGCCAGCAGCCATCTAGTCAGCGGCGGGCAGTACTTC.

This clone was seen a handful of times. The chain recombines TRBV7-2 with TRBJ2-3; the match to TRBD2 covers 7 bases. Losses at the gene ends were 5 bases for V and 4 bases for J; bases not matched to a gene: 6. The V gene's germline CDR1 is SGHTA and CDR2 FQGNSA. The CDR3 sequence is 14 residues long. CDR3 nucleotide sequence: TGTGCCAGCAGCCTCCAGCGGGACGCAGATACGCAGTATTTT. It specifies CASSLQRDADTQYF.

The CDR3 nucleotides are TGCAGCGCAAGGACTAGCGGGAGTGGGGAGCAGTTCTTC. It yields the protein CSARTSGSGEQFF. The V and J genes are TRBV29-1 and TRBJ2-1, with 13 bases that match TRBD2. CDR3 size: 13 residues. The trim removed 7 bases at V and 10 bases at J, leaving 7 bases unmatched. In germline, CDR1 is SQVTM, CDR2 ANQGSEA.

The chain couples TRBV28 to TRBJ1-5; 7 nucleotides match TRBD1. Germline CDR1 MDHEN, CDR2 SYDVKM. J gave up 0 bases and V 2 bases, and 1 base lay outside the gene matches. The CDR3 is 15 residues long. CDR3 sequence reads: CASSLQGGSNQPQHF. CDR3 nucleotides: TGTGCCAGCAGTTTACAGGGGGGTAGCAATCAGCCCCAGCATTTT.

V is TRBV27 and J is TRBJ2-3; 7 nucleotides align to TRBD2. Germline values: CDR1 MNHEY, CDR2 SMNVEV (reference sequence). This CDR3 has 19 residues. The trim removed 5 bases at V and 3 bases at J, leaving 20 bases unmatched. This CDR3 reads CASSRLPGGGSGGTDTQYF. CDR3 in DNA: TGTGCCAGCAGTCGCCTACCGGGTGGCGGGAGTGGGGGGACAGATACGCAGTATTTT.